The 9 T cell receptor beta chains presented below share a single source sample, sequenced in a study of blood T cell repertoires in COVID-19. Repertoires were generated with immunoSEQ multiplex PCR, while TCRdb's copy carries only in-frame clones and drops some. Counted here are 45,000 to 65,000 clones, 90% occurring once; the ten biggest clones make up almost 4%. The sample was peripheral blood. All receptors come from a man in his fifties or sixties with acute or convalescent COVID-19.

Only a few counts were recorded for this clone. The DNA for the CDR3 is TGTGCCAGCAGCTCACAGACAGGGGGCCTGGACGAGCAGTACTTC. Amino acids: CASSSQTGGLDEQYF. The genes are TRBV7-6 and TRBJ2-7; 10 positions match TRBD1. CDR1 and CDR2 from the germline V gene are SGHVS and FNYEAQ. CDR3 size: 15 residues. The ends lost 4 bases at V and 5 bases at J; junction bases unmatched: 8.

This chain links TRBV6-5 with TRBJ2-7, with D unresolved. The V gene lost 6 bases and the J gene lost 3 bases, with 15 bases spanning the gap. The CDR3 is 14 amino acids. Germline V gives CDR1 MNHEY, CDR2 SVGAGI. The DNA for the CDR3 is TGTGCCAGCAGCGCGATAGCAACTCACTACGAGCAGTACTTC. The encoded protein is CASSAIATHYEQYF.

This clone was picked up one time. V usage is TRBV20-1 and J usage is TRBJ1-6; D unclear. Germline V gene data show CDR1 as DFQATT and CDR2 as SNEGSKA (reference sequence). V was clipped by 6 bases and J by 7 bases, with 7 bases between them. CDR3 length: 11 amino acids. CDR3 in DNA: TGCAGTGCAACTGCGAATTCACCCCTCCACTTT. Residues: CSATANSPLHF.

This clone was detected a few times. This rearrangement joins TRBV6-5 to TRBJ1-2; possibly TRBD1 for D (5 bases). The V end was cut by 6 bases, the J end by 6 bases, with 17 bases between. Germline assignment: CDR1 MNHEY and CDR2 SVGAGI. The length of the CDR3 is 14 residues. The CDR3 spells CASSPGRVSHGYTF. The DNA for the CDR3 is TGTGCCAGCAGCCCCGGCAGGGTCAGTCATGGCTACACCTTC.

This chain links TRBV24-1 with TRBJ1-4; D is unclear. The V gene lost 1 base and the J gene lost 2 bases, with 10 bases spanning the gap. Germline V gene lookup returns CDR1 KGHDR and CDR2 SFDVKD. The CDR3 spans 16 residues. This CDR3 reads CATSDFSRRTNEKLFF. The CDR3 DNA reads TGTGCCACCAGTGATTTCTCCCGGAGGACTAATGAAAAACTGTTTTTT.

The V and J genes are TRBV7-8 and TRBJ2-1, with TRBD1 matching over 7 bases. V trimming: 1 base; J trimming: 3 bases; junction bases outside the gene matches: 9. Germline loops: CDR1 SGHVS, CDR2 FQNEAQ. The CDR3 contains 17 residues. The CDR3 nucleotides are TGTGCCAGCAGCTTAGTAAAATGGGACAGCCTCTACAATGAGCAGTTCTTC. Translating gives CASSLVKWDSLYNEQFF.

The chain is built from TRBV19 and TRBJ1-1; a weak D match, TRBD1 (5 bases). CDR3 length: 14 residues. The germline V gene encodes CDR1 LNHDA and CDR2 SQIVND (reference sequence). Trimming removed 4 bases at V and 1 base at J, with 10 bases between. The CDR3 DNA follows: TGTGCCAGTAGTAAAAGACAGAGGAACACTGAAGCTTTCTTT. Encoded protein: CASSKRQRNTEAFF.

The chain carries TRBV5-6 and TRBJ1-2; D is perhaps TRBD1 (5 bases). Looked up from germline, CDR1 is SGHDT and CDR2 is YYEEEE. The V gene lost 0 bases and the J gene lost 3 bases, with 12 bases spanning the gap. The CDR3 covers 15 residues. The CDR3 DNA sequence: TGTGCCAGCAGCTTGGCCGTAGGGGTTTACTATGGCTACACCTTC. Residues: CASSLAVGVYYGYTF.

This clone appeared a few times. The V and J genes are TRBV24-1 and TRBJ2-2; 8 positions agree with TRBD1. Germline CDR1 KGHDR, CDR2 SFDVKD. The CDR3 totals 15 residues. Trimming at V came to 4 bases and at J to 7 bases, leaving 7 bases not matched to a gene. For the CDR3, the DNA is TGTGCCACCAGTGACCCGACAGGGGCGGGCGGGGAGCTGTTTTTT. Protein sequence: CATSDPTGAGGELFF.